The 26 T cell receptor beta chains below come from one sample, sequenced in a study of T-cell reconstitution after alpha-beta-depleted transplantation in children. Preparation of the TCRbeta library was carried out with unique molecular identifiers. In TCRdb, the PCR reads were re-called with MiXCR into one record per CDR3 protein. The sample includes approximately 590,000 distinct CDR3 sequences, over 9.5% of them seen just once. This sample comprised PBMCs from the stem cell graft donor, obtained from the stem cell graft. The receptors were gathered from a human donor who donated a stem cell graft to a child with acute myeloid leukemia.

The CDR3 coding sequence is TGTGCCAGCAGCTTAAACGGACCAGACAATGAGCAGTTCTTC. Its translation is CASSLNGPDNEQFF. This chain joins TRBV7-3 and TRBJ2-1; D is uncertain. This CDR3 has 14 residues. Germline CDR1 reads SGHTA; CDR2 reads FQGTGA. Trimming shortened V by 1 base and J by 5 bases, and 9 bases separated the two germline ends.

This sequence joins TRBV9 and TRBJ2-1, with D perhaps TRBD1 or TRBD2 (5 bases each). The CDR3 extends over 14 amino acids. The ends were cut back, 3 bases at V and 4 bases at J, with 11 bases in the middle. Germline CDR1 and CDR2: SGDLS and YYNGEE. The CDR3 is CASSAGPPYNEQFF. The CDR3 DNA reads as TGTGCCAGCAGCGCGGGACCCCCTTACAATGAGCAGTTCTTC.

The chain is built from TRBV19 and TRBJ1-6; TRBD1 agrees at 8 bases. In germline, CDR1 is LNHDA, CDR2 SQIVND (reference sequence). The CDR3 covers 17 residues. Trimming cost V 4 bases and J 4 bases; bases outside gene matches: 9. The CDR3 spells CASSTGPDRGYNSPLHF. The CDR3 DNA follows: TGTGCCAGTAGTACTGGACCCGACAGGGGATATAATTCACCCCTCCACTTT.

This clonotype was seen repeatedly, ten times or more. The chain joins TRBV12-3 or TRBV12-4 to TRBJ2-7; no firm D call. This CDR3 has 11 residues. V gave up 3 bases and J gave up 6 bases, with 6 bases separating them. CDR3: CASSFKGEQYF. The CDR3 nucleotides read TGTGCCAGCAGTTTCAAAGGCGAGCAGTACTTC.

This clonotype was recorded many times. The V call is TRBV28, the J call TRBJ2-5, with TRBD2 matching 11 bases. CDR1 MDHEN and CDR2 SYDVKM come from the germline V gene. The trim removed 6 bases at V and 3 bases at J, leaving 6 bases unmatched. The CDR3 extends over 15 amino acids. The CDR3 spells CASSDRLAGKETQYF. DNA for the CDR3: TGTGCCAGCAGCGACCGACTAGCGGGAAAAGAGACCCAGTACTTC. Drawing the rest from reference TRBV28 and TRBJ2-5, the complete variable domain is DVKVTQSSRYLVKRTGEKVFLECVQDMDHENMFWYRQDPGLGLRLIYFSYDVKMKEKGDIPEGYSVSREKKERFSLILESASTNQTSMYLCASSDRLAGKETQYFGPGTRLLVL.

This clonotype showed up many times. The V and J genes are TRBV18 and TRBJ1-1; tentatively, D is TRBD1 (5 bases). In germline, CDR1 is KGHSH, CDR2 LQKENI. V shed 2 bases and J shed 5 bases, with 9 bases lying between them. The CDR3 totals 13 residues. CDR3 residues: CASSPGAATEAFF. The DNA of the CDR3 is TGTGCCAGCTCACCAGGGGCGGCGACTGAAGCTTTCTTT.

This clonotype was observed a few times. V gene TRBV11-2 combines with J gene TRBJ2-1; D not resolved. This CDR3 contains 12 residues. The germline V gene encodes CDR1 SGHAT and CDR2 FQNNGV. Trimming removed 4 bases from V and 10 bases from J, with 11 bases in between. In DNA form, the CDR3 reads TGTGCCAGCAGCTCTACTGGCGTAGAGCAGTTCTTC. Amino acids: CASSSTGVEQFF.

This clonotype was detected a few times. The genes are TRBV5-1 and TRBJ1-1; D remains unclear. Trimming removed 2 bases from V and 1 base from J, with 6 bases in between. CDR3 length: 13 amino acids. Germline-derived CDR1 and CDR2 are SGHRS and YFSETQ. DNA for the CDR3: TGCGCCAGCAGCTTTTGGGGGAACACTGAAGCTTTCTTT. Protein product: CASSFWGNTEAFF.

The sample holds many counts of this clonotype. V usage is TRBV10-2 and J usage is TRBJ2-1, with 11 bases matching TRBD2. There are 15 residues in the CDR3. With V trimmed by 6 bases and J by 5 bases, 6 bases remained unmatched. From germline, CDR1 is WSHSY and CDR2 SAAADI. The CDR3 loop is CASRIGTSGHNEQFF. The DNA of the CDR3 is TGCGCCAGCAGGATCGGGACTAGCGGCCACAATGAGCAGTTCTTC.

The table lists this clonotype with a count of one. CDR3 nucleotide sequence: TGCAGCGTTGAATTCAAGGGGGCTAGGAATCAGCCCCAGCATTTT. Encoded protein: CSVEFKGARNQPQHF. The V gene is TRBV29-1, the J gene TRBJ1-5, with 7 positions matching TRBD1. V lost 2 bases, J lost 4 bases, and 8 bases stayed unmatched. Germline CDR1 reads SQVTM; CDR2 reads ANQGSEA. The CDR3 contains 15 residues.

The rearrangement uses TRBV15 and TRBJ2-2; 9 nucleotides line up with TRBD2. Germline CDR1 LNHNV, CDR2 YYDKDF (reference sequence). This CDR3 contains 17 residues. Trimming removed 3 bases from V and 6 bases from J; junction bases left unmatched: 11. The CDR3 nucleotides are TGTGCCACCAGCAGCAGCCAACTAGCGGGCCCGCCCGGGGAGCTGTTTTTT. Its protein is CATSSSQLAGPPGELFF.

The chain uses TRBV7-9 and TRBJ1-3; a weak D match, TRBD1 (5 bases). Germline CDR1 and CDR2: SEHNR and FQNEAQ (reference sequence). The V end lost 5 bases, the J end lost 2 bases, and 13 bases lay between the germline ends. This CDR3 has 15 residues. CDR3: CASSGPRDAGNTIYF. CDR3 nucleotide sequence: TGTGCCAGCAGCGGCCCCCGGGACGCTGGAAACACCATATATTTT.

The sample holds a few counts of this clonotype. The chain uses TRBV29-1 and TRBJ2-1; TRBD2 agrees at 9 bases. CDR3 length equals 14 residues. Germline CDR1 and CDR2: SQVTM and ANQGSEA. Losses at the gene ends were 8 bases for V and 6 bases for J; bases not matched to a gene: 11. In DNA form, the CDR3 reads TGCAGCTATAGAGGACTAGCGTTGGGCAATGAGCAGTTCTTC. It yields the protein CSYRGLALGNEQFF.

In this sample, this clonotype turned up many times. The V and J genes are TRBV7-2 and TRBJ2-7; 11 bases are shared with TRBD1. CDR1 is SGHTA, CDR2 FQGNSA, per germline. CDR3 length equals 15 residues. Losses at the gene ends were 3 bases for V and 5 bases for J; bases not matched to a gene: 6. CDR3 nucleotide sequence: TGTGCCAGCAGCTTTGCCTGGACAGGGGGCAACGAGCAGTACTTC. Translating it yields CASSFAWTGGNEQYF. Based on the CDR3 plus reference TRBV7-2 and TRBJ2-7, the full variable domain is GAGVSQSPSNKVTEKGKDVELRCDPISGHTALYWYRQSLGQGLEFLIYFQGNSAPDKSGLPSDRFSAERTGGSVSTLTIQRTQQEDSAVYLCASSFAWTGGNEQYFGPGTRLTVT.

This clonotype has a handful of counts. This chain uses TRBV7-2 with TRBJ2-2, with TRBD2 matching over 10 bases. Trimming cost V 3 bases and J 5 bases; bases outside gene matches: 6. The CDR3 contains 16 residues. Germline values: CDR1 SGHTA, CDR2 FQGNSA. CDR3 protein: CASSFSPTSGTGELFF. In DNA, the CDR3 is TGTGCCAGCAGCTTTTCCCCGACTAGCGGGACCGGGGAGCTGTTTTTT.

CDR3 residues: CASSRGTSGEGTDTQYF. In nucleotides, the CDR3 is TGTGCCAGCAGCCGGGGGACTAGCGGAGAGGGGACAGATACGCAGTATTTT. The chain uses TRBV7-2 and TRBJ2-3, with TRBD2 matching 11 bases. This CDR3 comprises 17 residues. V was clipped by 5 bases and J by 3 bases; unmatched bases: 10. Germline values: CDR1 SGHTA, CDR2 FQGNSA.

This clonotype was recorded at least ten times. The chain joins TRBV20-1 to TRBJ2-1; 7 bases are a match to TRBD2. With 5 bases clipped from V and 5 bases from J, the junction kept 12 bases outside the gene matches. CDR1 and CDR2 (germline): DFQATT, SNEGSKA (reference sequence). CDR3 length equals 15 residues. The DNA for the CDR3 is TGCAGTGCTCCCCATTGGGCTAGCGGTCACAATGAGCAGTTCTTC. Translating it yields CSAPHWASGHNEQFF.

The J gene is TRBJ2-4, the V gene TRBV12-5, with D possibly matching TRBD2 (6 bases). Trimming took off 7 bases at V and 3 bases at J, with 13 bases between the two ends. CDR3 length equals 14 residues. From germline, CDR1 is LGHNT and CDR2 FRNRAP. CDR3 sequence (DNA): TGTGCTAGTGCCCACGAGGGAGGCAAAAACATTCAGTACTTC. Amino acids: CASAHEGGKNIQYF.

This clonotype occurred a few times. CDR3 protein: CSVAGLSPNNEQFF. In nucleotides, the CDR3 is TGCAGCGTTGCGGGACTATCCCCGAACAATGAGCAGTTCTTC. The genes are TRBV29-1 and TRBJ2-1, with TRBD2 matching over 7 bases. Germline V gene sequence: CDR1 SQVTM, CDR2 ANQGSEA. V lost 4 bases to trimming and J lost 5 bases; unmatched junction nucleotides: 8. CDR3 length: 14 amino acids.

The chain links TRBV7-9 to TRBJ2-6; the match to TRBD1 covers 9 bases. The V and J ends lost 5 bases and 4 bases, in that order; junction bases with no gene match: 3. From germline, CDR1 is SEHNR and CDR2 FQNEAQ (reference sequence). This CDR3 is built from 15 residues. CDR3 sequence: CASSRQGGGANVLTF. CDR3 coding DNA: TGTGCCAGCAGCCGACAGGGGGGAGGGGCCAACGTCCTGACTTTC.

This chain connects TRBV27 to TRBJ2-1; 11 nucleotides align to TRBD2. The germline CDR1 and CDR2 sequences are MNHEY and SMNVEV (reference sequence). V shed 5 bases and J 7 bases; nucleotides not matched to a gene: 16. The CDR3 has 18 residues. The CDR3 reads CASSLRPTSGTPSNEQFF. For the CDR3, the DNA is TGTGCCAGCAGTCTCCGTCCGACTAGCGGGACCCCGTCTAATGAGCAGTTCTTC.

This clonotype was counted a few times. The J gene is TRBJ2-4, the V gene TRBV18, with TRBD2 matching over 10 bases. The V and J ends lost 6 bases and 4 bases, in that order; junction bases with no gene match: 3. This CDR3 region has 14 residues. Germline CDR1 and CDR2: KGHSH and LQKENI. This CDR3 reads CASSQREGKNIQYF. In DNA, the CDR3 is TGTGCCAGCTCCCAGCGGGAGGGGAAAAACATTCAGTACTTC.

This clonotype was seen more than once but under ten times. The chain recombines TRBV30 with TRBJ1-1; TRBD1 is a possible D gene (6 bases). The CDR3 length is 14 residues. The germline V and J ends were trimmed by 5 bases and 1 base, with 14 bases remaining between them. Germline CDR1 GTSNPN, CDR2 SVGIG (reference sequence). CDR3 in DNA: TGTGCCTGGGGAGCCGGACAGAAGAACACTGAAGCTTTCTTT. Encoded protein: CAWGAGQKNTEAFF.

The V gene is TRBV20-1, the J gene TRBJ2-7; TRBD2 agrees at 7 bases. Germline CDR1 and CDR2: DFQATT and SNEGSKA (reference sequence). The CDR3 has 15 amino acids. V shed 0 bases and J 0 bases; nucleotides not matched to a gene: 5. CDR3 sequence: CSAREAGSLSYEQYF. The CDR3 DNA reads as TGCAGTGCTAGAGAAGCGGGAAGTCTCTCCTACGAGCAGTACTTC.

This clonotype was picked up many times. This rearrangement joins TRBV12-3 or TRBV12-4 to TRBJ2-1; TRBD2 is a possible D gene (6 bases). V was shortened by 3 bases and J by 10 bases, with 10 bases between the two germline ends. This CDR3 comprises 12 residues. The CDR3 is CASSFGGKEQFF. DNA for the CDR3: TGTGCCAGCAGTTTTGGGGGGAAGGAGCAGTTCTTC.

This clonotype was counted many times. The V call is TRBV9, the J call TRBJ2-4; 10 positions agree with TRBD1. This CDR3 comprises 15 residues. CDR1 is SGDLS and CDR2 is YYNGEE in the germline V gene. V shed 2 bases and J 3 bases; nucleotides not matched to a gene: 2. The CDR3 DNA is TGTGCCAGCAGCGTGGGACAGGGGTTCAAAAACATTCAGTACTTC. Protein product: CASSVGQGFKNIQYF.